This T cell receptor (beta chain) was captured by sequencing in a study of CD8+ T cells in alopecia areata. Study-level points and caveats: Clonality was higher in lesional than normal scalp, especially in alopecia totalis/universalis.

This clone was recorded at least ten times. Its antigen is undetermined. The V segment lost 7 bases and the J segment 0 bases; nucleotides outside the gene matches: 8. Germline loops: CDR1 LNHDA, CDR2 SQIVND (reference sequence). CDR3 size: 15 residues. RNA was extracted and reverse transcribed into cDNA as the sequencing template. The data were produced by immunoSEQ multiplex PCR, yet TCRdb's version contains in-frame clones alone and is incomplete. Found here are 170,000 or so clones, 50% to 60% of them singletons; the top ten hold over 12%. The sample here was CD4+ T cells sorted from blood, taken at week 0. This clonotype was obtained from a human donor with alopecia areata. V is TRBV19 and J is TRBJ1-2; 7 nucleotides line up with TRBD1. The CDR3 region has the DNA TGTGCCAGTATGCGAGGGACAGCCGCTAACTATGGCTACACCTTC. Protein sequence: CASMRGTAANYGYTF.